These T cell receptor beta chains were read from a single sample in a study of cytomegalovirus exposure and HLA in healthy donors. Profiled with immunoSEQ multiplex PCR; TCRdb holds only in-frame clones, not every one. This table holds just over 20,000 clones. The sequenced sample was PBMCs. Every receptor here comes from a man aged 60-69 years in good health and CMV-seropositive. Both conserved end residues are part of each CDR3. D genes are given only for firm matches. Clone size, where shown, is once, few, many, or a class for clones that have expanded.

v_gene: TRBV4-2; len: 15; j_gene: TRBJ2-7; abundance: .; d_gene: .; CDR3aa: CASSQAVGGPYEQYF; CDR3nt: TGTGCCAGCAGCCAAGCGGTAGGAGGCCCCTACGAGCAGTACTTC
v_gene: TRBV19; len: 14; j_gene: TRBJ2-5; abundance: .; d_gene: .; CDR3aa: CASSISPSQETQYF; CDR3nt: TGTGCCAGTAGTATTTCGCCTAGCCAAGAGACCCAGTACTTC
v_gene: TRBV29-1; len: 12; j_gene: TRBJ1-1; abundance: .; d_gene: .; CDR3aa: CSVGTVNTEAFF; CDR3nt: TGCAGCGTTGGGACAGTGAACACTGAAGCTTTCTTT
v_gene: TRBV5-1; len: 17; j_gene: TRBJ2-1; abundance: .; d_gene: TRBD1; CDR3aa: CASSLARWGQGENEQFF; CDR3nt: TGCGCCAGCAGCTTGGCACGCTGGGGACAGGGTGAAAATGAGCAGTTCTTC
v_gene: TRBV11-2; len: 17; j_gene: TRBJ2-3; abundance: .; d_gene: .; CDR3aa: CASSSLSPTGHTDTQYF; CDR3nt: TGTGCCAGCAGCTCACTCTCCCCGACAGGACACACAGATACGCAGTATTTT
v_gene: TRBV18; len: 13; j_gene: TRBJ1-5; abundance: .; d_gene: .; CDR3aa: CASSQTGNQPQHF; CDR3nt: TGTGCCAGCTCACAGACAGGCAATCAGCCCCAGCATTTT
v_gene: TRBV27; len: 14; j_gene: TRBJ1-2; abundance: medium-sized; d_gene: TRBD1; CDR3aa: CASSLSTGGYGYTF; CDR3nt: TGTGCCAGCAGTTTATCGACAGGGGGCTATGGCTACACCTTC
v_gene: TRBV7-9; len: 14; j_gene: TRBJ1-2; abundance: .; d_gene: .; CDR3aa: CASSLSGSNYGYTF; CDR3nt: TGTGCCAGCAGCTTATCAGGGTCGAACTATGGCTACACCTTC
v_gene: TRBV19; len: 16; j_gene: TRBJ2-7; abundance: .; d_gene: .; CDR3aa: CASSPHSGGLFYEQYF; CDR3nt: TGTGCCAGTAGTCCGCACTCCGGGGGACTCTTCTACGAGCAGTACTTC
v_gene: TRBV5-1; len: 13; j_gene: TRBJ2-7; abundance: .; d_gene: .; CDR3aa: CASSRGQQLEQYF; CDR3nt: TGCGCCAGCAGTCGAGGACAGCAATTGGAGCAGTACTTC
v_gene: TRBV29-1; len: 13; j_gene: TRBJ2-7; abundance: .; d_gene: TRBD2; CDR3aa: CSVGGGGIYEQYF; CDR3nt: TGCAGCGTTGGGGGGGGAGGGATCTACGAGCAGTACTTC
v_gene: TRBV18; len: 15; j_gene: TRBJ1-1; abundance: .; d_gene: TRBD1; CDR3aa: CASSPPKGQDTEAFF; CDR3nt: TGTGCCAGCTCGCCCCCTAAAGGACAGGACACTGAAGCTTTCTTT
v_gene: TRBV29-1; len: 15; j_gene: TRBJ2-5; abundance: .; d_gene: TRBD2; CDR3aa: CSVGPVSSGKETQYF; CDR3nt: TGCAGCGTTGGTCCGGTTTCTAGCGGGAAAGAGACCCAGTACTTC
v_gene: TRBV27; len: 14; j_gene: TRBJ2-7; abundance: .; d_gene: TRBD1; CDR3aa: CASSGQGTAYEQYF; CDR3nt: TGTGCCAGCAGTGGACAGGGGACGGCCTACGAGCAGTACTTC
v_gene: TRBV7-2; len: 14; j_gene: TRBJ2-7; abundance: .; d_gene: .; CDR3aa: CASSSSLGGREQYF; CDR3nt: TGTGCCAGCAGCTCTTCCCTCGGGGGTCGGGAGCAGTACTTC
v_gene: TRBV4-2; len: 12; j_gene: TRBJ2-1; abundance: .; d_gene: .; CDR3aa: CASSQEGPEQFF; CDR3nt: TGTGCCAGCAGCCAAGAGGGGCCCGAGCAGTTCTTC